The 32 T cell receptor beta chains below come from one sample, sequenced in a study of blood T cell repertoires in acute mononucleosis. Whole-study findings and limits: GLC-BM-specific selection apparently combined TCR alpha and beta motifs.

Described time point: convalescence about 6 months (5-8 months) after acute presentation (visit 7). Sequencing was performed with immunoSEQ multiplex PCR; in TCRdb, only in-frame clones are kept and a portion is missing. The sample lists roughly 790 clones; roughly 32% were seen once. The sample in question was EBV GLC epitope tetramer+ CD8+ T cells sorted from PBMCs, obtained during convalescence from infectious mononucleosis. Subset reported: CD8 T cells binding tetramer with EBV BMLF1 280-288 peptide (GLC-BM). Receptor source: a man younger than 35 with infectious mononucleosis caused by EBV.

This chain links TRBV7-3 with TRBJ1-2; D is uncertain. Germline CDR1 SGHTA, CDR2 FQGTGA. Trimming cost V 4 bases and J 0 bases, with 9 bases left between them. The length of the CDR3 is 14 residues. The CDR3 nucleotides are TGTGCCAGCAGCTCCCTCGGGGCTAACTATGGCTACACCTTC. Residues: CASSSLGANYGYTF.

CDR3: CASSLQTGPEQYF. The CDR3 nucleotides are TGTGCCAGCAGTCTCCAGACAGGGCCCGAGCAGTACTTC. The chain combines TRBV28 with TRBJ2-7, with 7 bases matching TRBD1. CDR1 and CDR2 from the germline V gene are MDHEN and SYDVKM. CDR3 size: 13 residues. V lost 5 bases to trimming and J lost 6 bases; unmatched junction nucleotides: 7.

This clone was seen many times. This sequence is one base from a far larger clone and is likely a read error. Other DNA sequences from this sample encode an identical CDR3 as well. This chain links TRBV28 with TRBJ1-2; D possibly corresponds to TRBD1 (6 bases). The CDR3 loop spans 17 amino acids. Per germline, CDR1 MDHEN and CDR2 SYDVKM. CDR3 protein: CARRSGGAGGPNYGYTF. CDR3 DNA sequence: TGTGCCCGCAGGTCCGGGGGCGCGGGGGGACCTAACTATGGCTACACCTTC.

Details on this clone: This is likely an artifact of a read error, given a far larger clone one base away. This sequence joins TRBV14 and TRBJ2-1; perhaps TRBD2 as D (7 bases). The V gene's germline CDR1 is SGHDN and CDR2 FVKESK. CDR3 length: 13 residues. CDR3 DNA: TGTGCCAGCAGCCCGAATGGGGGGGGGCCGATGGTCTTC. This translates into CASSPNGGGPMVF.

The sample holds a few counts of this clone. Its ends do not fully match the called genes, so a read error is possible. CDR3 nucleotides: TGTGCCAGCAGCCAGAATGGGGGGGGGCCGATGGTCTTC. Translating it yields CASSQNGGGPMVF. The rearrangement joins TRBV14 to TRBJ2-4; possibly TRBD2 for D (7 bases). This CDR3 contains 13 residues. Germline-derived CDR1 and CDR2 are SGHDN and FVKESK. The full variable domain, in which reference TRBV14 and TRBJ2-4 provide the parts outside the CDR3, is EAGVTQFPSHSVIEKGQTVTLRCDPISGHDNLYWYRRVMGKEIKFLLHFVKESKQDESGMPNNRFLAERTGGTYSTLKVQPAELEDSGVYFCASSQNGGGPMVFGAGTRLSVL.

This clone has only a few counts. CDR3 region: CASSFGTGHQYF. The CDR3 DNA sequence: TGTGCCAGCAGTTTCGGGACGGGCCACCAGTACTTC. The rearrangement uses TRBV2 and TRBJ2-4; D assignment may be TRBD1 or TRBD2 (5 bases each). CDR1 is SNHLY, CDR2 FYNNEI, per germline. V was pared by 5 bases and J by 13 bases, with 15 bases between. CDR3 length: 12 residues.

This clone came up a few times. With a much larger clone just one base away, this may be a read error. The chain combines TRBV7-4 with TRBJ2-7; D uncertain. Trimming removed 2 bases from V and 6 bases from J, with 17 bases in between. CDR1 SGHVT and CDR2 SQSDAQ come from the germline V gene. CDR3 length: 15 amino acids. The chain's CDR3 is CASSLSSVGRLEQYF. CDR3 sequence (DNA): TGTGCCAGCAGCTTAAGTTCTGTGGGTAGACTCGAGCAGTACTTC.

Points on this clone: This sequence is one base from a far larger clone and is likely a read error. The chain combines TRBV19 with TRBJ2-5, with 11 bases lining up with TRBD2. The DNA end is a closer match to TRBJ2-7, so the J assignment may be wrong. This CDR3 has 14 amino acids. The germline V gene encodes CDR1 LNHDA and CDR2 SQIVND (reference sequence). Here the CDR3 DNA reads TGTGTCAGTAGATACGGGACTAGCGGCCACGAGCAGTACTTC. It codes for CVSRYGTSGHEQYF.

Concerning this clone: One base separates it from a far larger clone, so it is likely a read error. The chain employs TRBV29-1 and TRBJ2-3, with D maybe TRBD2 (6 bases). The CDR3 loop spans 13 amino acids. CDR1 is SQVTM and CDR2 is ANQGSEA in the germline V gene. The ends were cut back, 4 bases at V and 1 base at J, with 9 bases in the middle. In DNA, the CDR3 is TGCAGCGTTGGCGGGACCCGCACAGATACGCAGTATTTT. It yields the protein CSVGGTRTDTQYF.

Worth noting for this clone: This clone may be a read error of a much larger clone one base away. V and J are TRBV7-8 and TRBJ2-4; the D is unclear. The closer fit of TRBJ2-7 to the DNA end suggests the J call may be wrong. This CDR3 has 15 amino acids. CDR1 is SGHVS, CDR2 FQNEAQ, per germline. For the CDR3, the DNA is TGTGCCAGCAGCTTAAGTTCTGTGGGTAGACTCGAGCAGTACTTC. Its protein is CASSLSSVGRLEQYF.

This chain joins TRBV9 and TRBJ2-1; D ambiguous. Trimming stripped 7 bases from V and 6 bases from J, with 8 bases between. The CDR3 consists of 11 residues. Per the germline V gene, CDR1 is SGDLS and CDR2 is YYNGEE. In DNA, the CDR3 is TGTGCCAGCGTAGTAGGCAATGAGCAGTTCTTC. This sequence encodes CASVVGNEQFF.

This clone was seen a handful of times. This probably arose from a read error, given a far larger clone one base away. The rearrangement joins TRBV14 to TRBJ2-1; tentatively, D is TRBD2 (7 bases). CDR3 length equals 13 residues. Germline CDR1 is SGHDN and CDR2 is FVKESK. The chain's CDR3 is CASSHNGGGPMVF. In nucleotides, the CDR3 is TGTGCCAGCAGCCATAATGGGGGGGGGCCGATGGTCTTC. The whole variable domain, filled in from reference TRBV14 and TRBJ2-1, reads EAGVTQFPSHSVIEKGQTVTLRCDPISGHDNLYWYRRVMGKEIKFLLHFVKESKQDESGMPNNRFLAERTGGTYSTLKVQPAELEDSGVYFCASSHNGGGPMVFGPGTRLTVL.

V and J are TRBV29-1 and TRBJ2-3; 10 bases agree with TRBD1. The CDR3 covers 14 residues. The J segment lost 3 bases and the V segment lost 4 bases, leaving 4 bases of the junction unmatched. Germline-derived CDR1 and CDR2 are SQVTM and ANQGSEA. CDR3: CSVAGTGATDTQYF. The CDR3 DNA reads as TGCAGCGTTGCCGGGACAGGGGCTACAGATACGCAGTATTTT.

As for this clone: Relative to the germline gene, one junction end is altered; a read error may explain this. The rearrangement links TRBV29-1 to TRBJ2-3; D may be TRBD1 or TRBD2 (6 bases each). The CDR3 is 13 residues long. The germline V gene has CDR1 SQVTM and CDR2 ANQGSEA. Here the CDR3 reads CSVGGTRTDSQYF. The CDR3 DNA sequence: TGCAGCGTTGGCGGGACCCGGACAGATTCGCAGTATTTT.

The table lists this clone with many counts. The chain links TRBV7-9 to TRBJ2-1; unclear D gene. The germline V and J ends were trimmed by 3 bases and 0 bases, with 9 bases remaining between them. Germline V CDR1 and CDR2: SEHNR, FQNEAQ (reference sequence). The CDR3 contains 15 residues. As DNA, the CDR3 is TGTGCCAGCAGCTTTAGTTCTAGCTCCTACAATGAGCAGTTCTTC. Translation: CASSFSSSSYNEQFF.

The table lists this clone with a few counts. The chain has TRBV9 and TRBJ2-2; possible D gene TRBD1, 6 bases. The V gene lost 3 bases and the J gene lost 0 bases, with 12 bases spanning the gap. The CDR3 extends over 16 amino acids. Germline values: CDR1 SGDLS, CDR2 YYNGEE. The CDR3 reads CASSAGQLSNTGELFF. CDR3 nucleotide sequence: TGTGCCAGCAGCGCGGGACAACTCTCGAACACCGGGGAGCTGTTTTTT.

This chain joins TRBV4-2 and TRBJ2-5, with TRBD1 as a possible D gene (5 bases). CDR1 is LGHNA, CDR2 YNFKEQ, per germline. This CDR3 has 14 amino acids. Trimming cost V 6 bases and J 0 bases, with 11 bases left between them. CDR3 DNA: TGTGCCAGCAGGTCGGACAAGTACCAAGAGACCCAGTACTTC. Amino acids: CASRSDKYQETQYF.

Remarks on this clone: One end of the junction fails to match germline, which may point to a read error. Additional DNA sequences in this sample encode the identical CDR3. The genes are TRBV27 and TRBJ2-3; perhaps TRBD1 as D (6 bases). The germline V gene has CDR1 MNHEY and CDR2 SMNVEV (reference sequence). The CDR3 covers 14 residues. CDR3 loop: CASCLKGGTDTQYF. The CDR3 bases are TGTGCCAGCTGTTTAAAGGGGGGCACAGATACGCAGTATTTT.

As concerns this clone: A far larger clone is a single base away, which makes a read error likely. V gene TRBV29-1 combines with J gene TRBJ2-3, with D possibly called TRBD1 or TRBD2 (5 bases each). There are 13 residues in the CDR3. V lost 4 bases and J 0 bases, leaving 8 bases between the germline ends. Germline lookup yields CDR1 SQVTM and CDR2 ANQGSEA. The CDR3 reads CSVAGTSTDTQYF. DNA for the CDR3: TGCAGCGTTGCCGGGACCAGCACAGATACGCAGTATTTT.

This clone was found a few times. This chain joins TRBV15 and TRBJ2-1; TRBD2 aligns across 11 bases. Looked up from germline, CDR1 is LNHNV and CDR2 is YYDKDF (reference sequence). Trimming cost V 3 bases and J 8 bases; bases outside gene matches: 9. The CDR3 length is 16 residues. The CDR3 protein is CATSSPTSGSVYEQFF. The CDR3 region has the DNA TGTGCCACCAGCAGCCCCACTAGCGGGAGTGTATATGAGCAGTTCTTC.

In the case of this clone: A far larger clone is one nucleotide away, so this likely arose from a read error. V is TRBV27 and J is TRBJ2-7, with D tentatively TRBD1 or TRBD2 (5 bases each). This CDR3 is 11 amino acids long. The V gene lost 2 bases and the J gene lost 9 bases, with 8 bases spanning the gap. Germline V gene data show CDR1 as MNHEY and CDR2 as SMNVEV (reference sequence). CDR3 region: CASSLGDGQYF. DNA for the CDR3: TGTGCCAGCAGTTTAGGGGACGGGCAGTACTTC.

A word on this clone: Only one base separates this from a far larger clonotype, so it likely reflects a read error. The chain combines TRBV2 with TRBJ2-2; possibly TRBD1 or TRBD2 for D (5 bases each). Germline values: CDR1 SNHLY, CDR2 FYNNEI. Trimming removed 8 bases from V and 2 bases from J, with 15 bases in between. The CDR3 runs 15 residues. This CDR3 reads CASQNGTLNTGELFF. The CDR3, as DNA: TGTGCCAGCCAGAACGGGACGTTAAACACCGGGGAGCTGTTTTTT.

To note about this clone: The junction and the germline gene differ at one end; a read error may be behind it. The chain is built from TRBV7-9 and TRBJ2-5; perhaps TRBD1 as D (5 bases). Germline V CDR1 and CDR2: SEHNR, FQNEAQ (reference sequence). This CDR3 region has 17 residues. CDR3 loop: CASRSDKYQDHKEAQYF. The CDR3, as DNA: TGTGCCAGCAGGTCGGACAAGTACCAAGATCACAAAGAGGCCCAGTACTTC. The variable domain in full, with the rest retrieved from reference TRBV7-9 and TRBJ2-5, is DTGVSQNPRHKITKRGQNVTFRCDPISEHNRLYWYRQTLGQGPEFLTYFQNEAQLEKSRLLSDRFSAERPKGSFSTLEIQRTEQGDSAMYLCASRSDKYQDHKEAQYFGPGTRLLVL.

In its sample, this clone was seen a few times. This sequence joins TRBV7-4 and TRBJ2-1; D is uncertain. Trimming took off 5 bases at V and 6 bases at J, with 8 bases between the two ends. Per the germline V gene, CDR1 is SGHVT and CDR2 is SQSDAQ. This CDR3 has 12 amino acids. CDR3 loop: CASSVVGNEQFF. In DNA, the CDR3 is TGTGCCAGCAGCGTAGTAGGCAATGAGCAGTTCTTC.

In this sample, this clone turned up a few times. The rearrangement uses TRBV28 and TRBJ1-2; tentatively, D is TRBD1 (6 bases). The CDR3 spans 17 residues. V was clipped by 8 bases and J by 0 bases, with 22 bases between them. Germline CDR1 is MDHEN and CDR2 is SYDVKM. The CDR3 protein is CASWPGGGGGPNYGYTF. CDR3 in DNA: TGTGCCAGCTGGCCCGGGGGCGGGGGGGGACCTAACTATGGCTACACCTTC.

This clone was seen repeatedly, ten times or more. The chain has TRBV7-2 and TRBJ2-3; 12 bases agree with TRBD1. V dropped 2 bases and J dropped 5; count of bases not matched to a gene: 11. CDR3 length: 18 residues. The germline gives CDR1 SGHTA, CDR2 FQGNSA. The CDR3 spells CASSLRDRGPWFVDTQYF. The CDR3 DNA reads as TGTGCCAGCAGCTTAAGGGACAGGGGGCCGTGGTTTGTAGATACGCAGTATTTT. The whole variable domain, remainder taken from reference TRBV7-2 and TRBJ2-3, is GAGVSQSPSNKVTEKGKDVELRCDPISGHTALYWYRQSLGQGLEFLIYFQGNSAPDKSGLPSDRFSAERTGGSVSTLTIQRTQQEDSAVYLCASSLRDRGPWFVDTQYFGPGTRLTVL.

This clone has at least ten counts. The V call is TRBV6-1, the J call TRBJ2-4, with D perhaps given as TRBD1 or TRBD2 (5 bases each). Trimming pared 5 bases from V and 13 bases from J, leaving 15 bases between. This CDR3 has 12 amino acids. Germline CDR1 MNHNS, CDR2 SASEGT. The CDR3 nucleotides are TGTGCCAGCAGTTTCGGGACGGGCCACCAGTACTTC. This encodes CASSFGTGHQYF.

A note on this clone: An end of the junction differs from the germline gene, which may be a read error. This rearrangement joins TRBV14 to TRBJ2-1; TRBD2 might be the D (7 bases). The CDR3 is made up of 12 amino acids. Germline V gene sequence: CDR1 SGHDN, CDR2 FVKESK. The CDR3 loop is CASQNGGGPMVF. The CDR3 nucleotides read TGTGCCAGCCAGAATGGGGGGGGGCCGATGGTCTTC.

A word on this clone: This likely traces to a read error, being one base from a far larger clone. In DNA, the CDR3 is TGTGCCAGTATATACGGGACTAGCGGCCACGAGCAGTACTTC. The encoded protein is CASIYGTSGHEQYF. The rearrangement joins TRBV19 to TRBJ2-7; 11 bases are a match to TRBD2. The CDR3 sequence is 14 residues long. After removal of 7 bases from V and 5 bases from J, the junction contained 7 bases not matched to a gene. Germline V gene data show CDR1 as LNHDA and CDR2 as SQIVND (reference sequence).

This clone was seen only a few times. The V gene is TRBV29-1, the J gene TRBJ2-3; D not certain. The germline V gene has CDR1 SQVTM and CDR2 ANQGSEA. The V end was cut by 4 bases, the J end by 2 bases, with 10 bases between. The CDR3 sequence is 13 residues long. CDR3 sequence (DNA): TGCAGCGTTGCCTGGACCCTCACAGATACGCAGTATTTT. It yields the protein CSVAWTLTDTQYF.

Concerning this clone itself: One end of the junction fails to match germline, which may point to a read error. CDR3 loop: CSVAGTRRDTQFF. The CDR3 region has the DNA TGCAGCGTTGCCGGGACCCGCAGAGATACGCAGTTTTTT. The chain is built from TRBV29-1 and TRBJ2-3, with D perhaps being TRBD1 or TRBD2 (5 bases each). Germline CDR1 and CDR2: SQVTM and ANQGSEA. CDR3 length: 13 residues.

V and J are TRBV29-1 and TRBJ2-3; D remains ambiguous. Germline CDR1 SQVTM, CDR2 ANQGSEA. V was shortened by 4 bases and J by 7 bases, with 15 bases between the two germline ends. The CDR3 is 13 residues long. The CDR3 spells CSVAGSRSYTQYF. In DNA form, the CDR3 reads TGCAGCGTTGCCGGGTCCCGCTCATATACGCAGTATTTT.